The text below deals with one T cell receptor beta chain. Its matching antigen is unknown. These data come from a study of T cell responses to AZD1222 COVID-19 vaccine. The study's findings and limits: Clonal diversity was possibly underestimated, and white British individuals and females predominated among donors.

Assay used: immunoSEQ multiplex PCR; TCRdb lists only in-frame clones, some missing. The sample shows approximately 120,000 clones, more than 80% of them seen only once. Germline V CDR1 and CDR2: SGHTA, FQGNSA. The V gene lost 6 bases and the J gene lost 4 bases, with 10 bases spanning the gap. The length of the CDR3 is 12 residues. The sequence was obtained from an adult in good health. This chain connects TRBV7-2 to TRBJ2-7; TRBD1 is a possible D gene (6 bases). Sequenced here: peripheral blood, sampled on day 0 of AZD1222 vaccination. The CDR3 here is CASSPRGYEQYF. The CDR3 nucleotides are TGTGCCAGCAGTCCAAGGGGGTACGAGCAGTACTTC.